These 9 T cell receptor beta chains came from one sample sequenced in a study of blood T cells in healthy people across ages. A sample-barcoded 5' primer and a J-beta primer mix were used in a second PCR of about 7 to 12 cycles. From the 5' RACE reads, TCRdb called clonotypes with MiXCR, one entry per CDR3 protein. The data contain around 1.5 million distinct CDR3 sequences, 59% of them singletons. Material: blood. The receptors here all came from a man aged 18 to 29 in good health.

This chain joins TRBV12-3 or TRBV12-4 and TRBJ2-1; no reliable D call. This CDR3 has 16 residues. V lost 2 bases, J lost 4 bases, and 15 bases lay in between. This CDR3 is CASSLRLSSSYNEQFF. DNA of the CDR3: TGTGCCAGCAGTTTAAGGTTGTCTAGTTCGTACAATGAGCAGTTCTTC.

A few counts support this clonotype. CDR3 amino acids: CASSPISSGNSYNEQFF. Here the CDR3 DNA reads TGTGCCAGCAGCCCGATCTCAAGCGGGAATTCCTACAATGAGCAGTTCTTC. The chain carries TRBV6-1 and TRBJ2-1; 7 bases line up with TRBD2. Trimming cost V 6 bases and J 1 base; bases outside gene matches: 12. This CDR3 is 17 amino acids long. The germline V gene encodes CDR1 MNHNS and CDR2 SASEGT.

The rearrangement joins TRBV7-2 to TRBJ2-3; the D is unclear. CDR3 length: 14 residues. In germline, CDR1 is SGHTA, CDR2 FQGNSA. With 4 bases removed from V and 1 base from J, the gap between germline ends came to 9 bases. The CDR3 protein is CASSYNSRTDTQYF. CDR3 DNA: TGTGCCAGCAGCTACAACTCCCGCACAGATACGCAGTATTTT.

The chain is built from TRBV27 and TRBJ2-3; 7 bases are a match to TRBD2. With 6 bases clipped from V and 1 base from J, the junction kept 7 bases outside the gene matches. The germline gives CDR1 MNHEY, CDR2 SMNVEV (reference sequence). The CDR3 runs to 15 residues. The CDR3 region has the DNA TGTGCCAGCAGCTATGGGACTACCCGCACAGATACGCAGTATTTT. Translation gives CASSYGTTRTDTQYF.

The chain employs TRBV6-6 and TRBJ2-5; no clear D. The V and J ends lost 6 bases and 5 bases respectively, with 13 bases between them. This CDR3 has 13 amino acids. In germline, CDR1 is MNHNY, CDR2 SVGAGI (reference sequence). CDR3 in amino acids: CASRPQSRETQYF. CDR3 nucleotides: TGTGCCAGCAGACCGCAATCCCGGGAGACCCAGTACTTC.

CDR3 protein: CASSQTGPSYNEQFF. The CDR3 region has the DNA TGTGCCAGCAGCCAAACAGGCCCTTCCTACAATGAGCAGTTCTTC. This sequence joins TRBV4-2 and TRBJ2-1; D is perhaps TRBD1 (5 bases). Germline values: CDR1 LGHNA, CDR2 YNFKEQ. The V and J ends lost 2 bases and 1 base respectively, with 9 bases between them. The CDR3 contains 15 residues.

This clonotype came up many times. The rearrangement joins TRBV20-1 to TRBJ2-1; a possible D gene is TRBD1 (6 bases). The V gene's germline CDR1 is DFQATT and CDR2 SNEGSKA (reference sequence). Trimming pared 6 bases from V and 4 bases from J, leaving 19 bases between. CDR3 length equals 15 residues. CDR3 sequence: CSASPPGHLYNEQFF. The CDR3 bases are TGCAGTGCGAGTCCCCCGGGACACCTATACAATGAGCAGTTCTTC.

The chain carries TRBV29-1 and TRBJ2-3, with 9 bases lining up with TRBD1. The CDR3 totals 15 residues. Germline V CDR1 and CDR2: SQVTM, ANQGSEA. J was trimmed by 6 bases and V by 1 base; bases with no gene match: 8. CDR3 region: CSVEVGGQGFDTQYF. In DNA, the CDR3 is TGCAGCGTTGAAGTTGGGGGACAGGGTTTTGATACGCAGTATTTT.

As concerns this clonotype: Germline and junction disagree at one end, which may indicate a read error. V gene TRBV6-1 combines with J gene TRBJ1-4, with D possibly being TRBD1 (5 bases). Germline loops: CDR1 MNHNS, CDR2 SASEGT. This CDR3 contains 15 residues. The chain's CDR3 is CARSVGTSTNEKLFF. CDR3 DNA sequence: TGTGCCAGGAGTGTGGGGACGTCAACTAATGAAAAACTGTTTTTT.